These T cell receptor beta chains were read from a single sample in a study of blood T cell repertoires in COVID-19. Only in-frame clones appear in the TCRdb table, and some are missing; sequencing was by immunoSEQ multiplex PCR. The table has about 250,000 clones, 65% to 90% seen once. Material for sequencing was peripheral blood. The origin of the receptors is a man aged 45-65 years with active or convalescent COVID-19. Each CDR3 is given with its conserved first and last residue. The D gene is left open where the match is weak. Only some rows state a clone size, as once, few, many or a class for expanded clones.

len,d_gene,v_gene,abundance,j_gene,CDR3aa,CDR3nt
14,.,TRBV29-1,.,TRBJ2-1,CSVGFIRGYNEQFF,TGCAGCGTCGGATTCATACGGGGCTACAATGAGCAGTTCTTC
11,.,TRBV6-5,.,TRBJ1-2,CASLREDGYTF,TGTGCCAGCTTGAGGGAGGATGGCTACACCTTC
15,TRBD1,TRBV10-3,.,TRBJ2-7,CAISAGQGSSYEQYF,TGTGCCATCAGTGCCGGACAGGGGTCTTCCTACGAGCAGTACTTC
15,.,TRBV12-5,.,TRBJ2-2,CASGLGQTNTGELFF,TGTGCTAGTGGTTTAGGACAGACGAACACCGGGGAGCTGTTTTTT
16,.,TRBV4-1,.,TRBJ2-1,CASSQEERTDYNEQFF,TGCGCCAGCAGCCAAGAGGAGCGAACCGATTACAATGAGCAGTTCTTC
16,.,TRBV3-1/TRBV3-2,.,TRBJ2-1,CASSYTSQGRAGEQFF,TGTGCCAGCAGCTACACGTCGCAGGGAAGGGCAGGGGAGCAGTTCTTC
16,TRBD1,TRBV4-1,.,TRBJ2-3,CASSLTGTGLLYTQYF,TGCGCCAGCAGCCTTACCGGGACAGGGTTACTATATACGCAGTATTTT
15,.,TRBV18,once,TRBJ1-5,CASSLNPGLNQPQHF,TGTGCCAGCTCACTCAACCCAGGGCTTAATCAGCCCCAGCATTTT
14,TRBD1,TRBV2,.,TRBJ1-1,CASREGQVNTEAFF,TGTGCCAGCAGGGAGGGACAGGTGAACACTGAAGCTTTCTTT
18,TRBD1,TRBV27,.,TRBJ1-4,CASSPPRQGLTTNEKLFF,TGTGCCAGCAGTCCACCGAGACAGGGGCTTACAACTAATGAAAAACTGTTTTTT
15,.,TRBV7-9,.,TRBJ2-6,CASSPSNSGANVLTF,TGTGCCAGCAGCCCCAGTAACTCTGGGGCCAACGTCCTGACTTTC
16,TRBD1,TRBV18,.,TRBJ2-5,CASSNGTGTGRETQYF,TGTGCCAGCTCTAACGGGACCGGGACAGGGAGGGAGACCCAGTACTTC
14,TRBD1,TRBV5-4,.,TRBJ2-1,CASRGTGDYNEQFF,TGTGCCAGCAGAGGGACAGGCGATTACAATGAGCAGTTCTTC
14,TRBD1,TRBV30,.,TRBJ1-2,CAWSGQGARYGYTF,TGTGCCTGGAGCGGACAGGGGGCTCGCTATGGCTACACCTTC
14,.,TRBV18,.,TRBJ2-7,CASSPRVTSDEQYF,TGTGCCAGCTCACCACGAGTCACTTCGGACGAGCAGTACTTC
16,TRBD2,TRBV7-9,.,TRBJ2-4,CASSSLAGVAKNIQYF,TGTGCCAGCAGCTCCCTAGCGGGAGTAGCCAAAAACATTCAGTACTTC
14,.,TRBV7-2,.,TRBJ2-7,CASSAREASHEQYF,TGTGCCAGCAGCGCGCGAGAGGCATCCCACGAGCAGTACTTC
14,TRBD1,TRBV6-5,.,TRBJ1-2,CASSYFRTGDGYTF,TGTGCCAGCAGTTACTTCCGGACAGGGGATGGCTACACCTTC
13,.,TRBV5-6,.,TRBJ2-2,CATHRVIGGELFF,TGTGCCACCCACAGGGTGATTGGCGGGGAGCTGTTTTTT
11,.,TRBV6-5,.,TRBJ2-1,CATAGLAGQFF,TGTGCCACCGCGGGACTGGCTGGGCAGTTCTTC
16,TRBD1,TRBV19,.,TRBJ1-2,CASSIWGQTGAYGYTF,TGTGCCAGTAGTATTTGGGGACAGACGGGGGCTTACGGCTACACCTTC
13,TRBD1,TRBV9,.,TRBJ2-7,CASSQTGQGEQYF,TGTGCCAGCAGCCAGACCGGACAGGGTGAGCAGTACTTC
13,TRBD1,TRBV10-2,.,TRBJ1-1,CASNRGSNTEAFF,TGCGCCAGCAACAGGGGGTCGAACACTGAAGCTTTCTTT
14,.,TRBV9,once,TRBJ1-4,CASSVGLTNEKLFF,TGTGCCAGCAGCGTTGGACTGACTAATGAAAAACTGTTTTTT
14,TRBD1,TRBV7-9,once,TRBJ1-3,CASSLNGQGDTIYF,TGTGCCAGCAGCTTAAACGGACAGGGGGACACCATATATTTT
17,TRBD1,TRBV15,.,TRBJ2-5,CATSREPPGQGRETQYF,TGTGCCACCAGCAGAGAGCCCCCGGGACAGGGAAGAGAGACCCAGTACTTC